What follows is one TCR beta chain and its context. What this receptor recognizes is not known. Base qualities are not at hand, and no much larger clone is one base apart. Library preparation used 5' RACE. Reads for this sample came from an Illumina HiSeq 2500. The second PCR ran for about 7 to 11 cycles and used a J-beta primer mix along with a sample-barcoded 5' primer. Each TCR beta cDNA molecule received a unique molecular identifier from a template-switch 5' adaptor carrying 12 random nucleotides. Each sample yielded at least 2.5 million CDR3-containing paired-end reads. First-strand cDNA was synthesized from all RNA with the Mint cDNA synthesis kit, primed by a TRBC-specific oligonucleotide. Following uracil-DNA glycosylase treatment, all cDNA underwent a first 18-cycle PCR with the universal primers M1SS and BC2_uni_R. The original methods were these. For normalization, 1 million high-quality reads were randomly selected from each sample, with every read carrying a distinct molecular identifier. Instead of being binned into consensus sequences, reads that shared molecular identifiers were thrown out. MiTCR, with a Q25 quality threshold and the strictest error-elimination algorithm, was used for CDR3 identification, clonotype clustering and error correction. A nonparametric unseen species model with Euler transformation was used to estimate a lower bound on total TCR beta diversity. The public reads were quality trimmed at Q25 with fastp and then assembled into clones with MiXCR by TCRdb, keeping productive beta chains. CDR3 protein sequences are deduplicated, and each keeps its most common genes and DNA. These V and J calls are TCRdb output, not the study's own analysis. For this sample there are about 1.7 million distinct CDR3 sequences; under 30% appear just once. The ten largest clones capture over 7% of the sample.

This specimen comes from a study of blood T cells in healthy people across ages (dated by TCRdb to between 2014 and 2016). At the level of the whole study: In model experiments, template switching captured about one uniquely barcoded TCR beta cDNA molecule for every two T cells. The study measured age-related changes in TCR beta repertoire diversity using deep sequencing normalized with unique cDNA molecular identifiers. Donors were grouped into four age groups: young (average 16 years), middle-aged (39), aged (about 59) and long-lived (approximately 78). To avoid experimental bias, donors of different ages were distributed randomly across sequencing lanes. Two additional independent replicas of 1 million unique cDNA reads from the same blood draw were analyzed for two donors (one aged 18 to 30 and one aged 80 or older).

Systemically healthy Caucasian individuals from Russia, 35 to 50 in total and aged about 6 to 90 years, were included as donors. Each donor gave roughly 9.5 milliliters of peripheral blood, collected into EDTA-treated Vacutainer tubes. Ficoll-Paque density-gradient centrifugation was used to isolate PBMCs, with at least 7 million per sample. Total RNA, at least 6 micrograms per sample, was extracted from PBMCs with Trizol reagent. For every donor, an aliquot of PBMCs went through flow cytometry to measure the percentages of naive CD45RAhigh/CD27high T cells. The germline V gene yields SGHTA for CDR1 and FQGTGA for CDR2. The CDR3 has 17 amino acids, counting the end cysteine and phenylalanine. Only the CDR3 DNA is retained, 51 bases long and in frame from the first base. V is cut by 2 bases and J by 5 bases, and the space between the germline ends is 18 bases. General study outcomes and caveats: Compared with the aged group, the long-lived group had more naive CD4+ T cells, fewer expanded clones and increased TCR diversity, suggesting age selection. Because the CMV infection status of the donors was unknown, age-related changes in expanded clonotypes may potentially have been confounded. The percentage of naive T cells measured by flow cytometry correlated strongly with observed TCR beta diversity. As age increased, observed TCR beta diversity per million T cells dropped in a roughly linear way, and a significant reduction was already evident by age about 40. Estimates of total diversity based on one million sequenced T cells were considered lower bounds and underestimates. Because profiling used bulk unsorted PBMCs, naive and antigen-experienced compartments could not be compared conclusively.

The receptor was derived from a woman in her 30s in good health. The rearrangement combines TRBV7-3 with TRBJ2-2; the D gene is perhaps TRBD1, on 5 matching bases. Sequenced sample: blood. The nucleotide sequence reads TGTGCCAGCAGCTTATTTTCGGTGGGGCAGGGAACCGGGGAGCTGTTTTTT. This encodes CASSLFSVGQGTGELFF.